This entry lists 17 T cell receptor beta chains sequenced from one sample in a study of STAT5B mutations in CD4+ large granular lymphocyte leukemia. Sequencing used immunoSEQ multiplex PCR; TCRdb keeps in-frame clones, though not all of them. The table lists approximately 30,000 clones, about 89% of them singletons. Material for sequencing was CD4+ T cells from blood buffy coats. These receptors were obtained from a human donor in good health.

This chain connects TRBV6-5 to TRBJ1-1, with 10 bases lining up with TRBD1. The CDR3 contains 16 residues. The V gene's germline CDR1 is MNHEY and CDR2 SVGAGI. V trimming: 4 bases; J trimming: 5 bases; junction bases outside the gene matches: 10. The CDR3 DNA reads as TGTGCCAGCAGTTCCCCTAAACGGACAGGGGGTACTGAAGCTTTCTTT. It is translated as CASSSPKRTGGTEAFF.

This chain links TRBV6-1 with TRBJ2-2; no clear D. Trimming took 5 bases from V and 5 from J, leaving 15 bases between them. The CDR3 covers 15 residues. CDR1 is MNHNS and CDR2 is SASEGT in the germline V gene. The CDR3 spells CASSLGLVLTGELFF. The CDR3 DNA is TGTGCCAGCAGTCTAGGCCTGGTCTTAACCGGGGAGCTGTTTTTT.

This clone was seen only once. The V gene is TRBV15, the J gene TRBJ2-5; D call uncertain. This CDR3 is 13 amino acids long. The V end lost 3 bases, the J end lost 2 bases, and 7 bases lay between the germline ends. Germline loops: CDR1 LNHNV, CDR2 YYDKDF (reference sequence). The CDR3 DNA is TGTGCCACCAGCAGGAGTAGGCAAGAGACCCAGTACTTC. It yields the protein CATSRSRQETQYF.

This chain joins TRBV28 and TRBJ2-3; 10 positions match TRBD1. The CDR3 is 16 amino acids. Germline-derived CDR1 and CDR2 are MDHEN and SYDVKM. Germline trimming cut 6 bases from V and 0 bases from J; bases unmatched to any gene: 6. In DNA, the CDR3 is TGTGCCAGCAGGCGACAGGGGGCTGGAAGCACAGATACGCAGTATTTT. This encodes CASRRQGAGSTDTQYF. The whole variable domain, remainder taken from reference TRBV28 and TRBJ2-3, is DVKVTQSSRYLVKRTGEKVFLECVQDMDHENMFWYRQDPGLGLRLIYFSYDVKMKEKGDIPEGYSVSREKKERFSLILESASTNQTSMYLCASRRQGAGSTDTQYFGPGTRLTVL.

The chain is built from TRBV27 and TRBJ2-1; the match to TRBD2 covers 8 bases. The CDR3 totals 14 residues. CDR1 and CDR2 from the germline V gene are MNHEY and SMNVEV (reference sequence). Losses at the gene ends were 6 bases for V and 3 bases for J; bases not matched to a gene: 4. This CDR3 reads CASRPLAGYNEQFF. CDR3 DNA: TGTGCCAGCAGGCCTCTAGCGGGCTACAATGAGCAGTTCTTC.

The chain links TRBV6-1 to TRBJ1-5; D call uncertain. Germline CDR1 MNHNS, CDR2 SASEGT. Trimming cost V 8 bases and J 4 bases, with 12 bases left between them. The length of the CDR3 is 13 residues. The DNA for the CDR3 is TGTGCCAGCCGGTATCAGGAGAATCAGCCCCAGCATTTT. Translation: CASRYQENQPQHF.

The V gene is TRBV28, the J gene TRBJ1-4; possible D gene TRBD1, 5 bases. CDR1 is MDHEN, CDR2 SYDVKM, per germline. Trimming left V 3 bases short and J 3 bases short, with 8 bases between. CDR3 length: 14 residues. DNA of the CDR3: TGTGCCAGCAGTTTTAGGGGTCCTAATGAAAAACTGTTTTTT. As protein: CASSFRGPNEKLFF.

The genes are TRBV5-4 and TRBJ2-3, with 14 nucleotides matching TRBD2. Germline V CDR1 and CDR2: SGHNT, YYREEE (reference sequence). CDR3 length: 15 amino acids. Losses at the gene ends were 5 bases for V and 9 bases for J; bases not matched to a gene: 8. This CDR3 is CASRSGTSGSITQYF. CDR3 DNA sequence: TGTGCCAGCAGGAGTGGGACTAGCGGGAGTATCACGCAGTATTTT.

The chain couples TRBV6-1 to TRBJ1-5; 8 bases map to TRBD1. With 4 bases clipped from V and 3 bases from J, the junction kept 2 bases outside the gene matches. The CDR3 length is 14 residues. Germline assignment: CDR1 MNHNS and CDR2 SASEGT. DNA for the CDR3: TGTGCCAGCAGTGGACAGGGGTCCAATCAGCCCCAGCATTTT. This gives the protein CASSGQGSNQPQHF.

The rearrangement uses TRBV28 and TRBJ1-5; 7 bases map to TRBD1. V lost 0 bases, J lost 0 bases, and 2 bases stayed unmatched. The CDR3 spans 16 residues. The V gene's germline CDR1 is MDHEN and CDR2 SYDVKM. CDR3: CASSLWTGTSNQPQHF. CDR3 coding DNA: TGTGCCAGCAGTTTATGGACAGGGACTAGCAATCAGCCCCAGCATTTT.

Of note for this clone: One end of the junction varies from germline; a read error may be responsible. The chain is built from TRBV7-7 and TRBJ2-5; possibly TRBD1 for D (6 bases). Looked up from germline, CDR1 is SSHAT and CDR2 is FNYEAQ (reference sequence). The CDR3 loop spans 15 amino acids. The CDR3 loop is CASSLGGQGTETQYF. The CDR3 DNA reads as TGTGCTAGCAGCTTAGGGGGTCAGGGTACGGAGACCCAGTACTTC.

This clone was found once. This chain links TRBV7-2 with TRBJ2-3, with D perhaps TRBD1 (6 bases). Germline V gene sequence: CDR1 SGHTA, CDR2 FQGNSA. The length of the CDR3 is 15 residues. The V gene lost 3 bases and the J gene lost 2 bases, with 12 bases spanning the gap. CDR3 sequence (DNA): TGTGCCAGCAGCTTGACCAGGGGCTACACAGATACGCAGTATTTT. Its protein product is CASSLTRGYTDTQYF. Using reference TRBV7-2 and TRBJ2-3 for the parts outside the CDR3, the full variable domain is GAGVSQSPSNKVTEKGKDVELRCDPISGHTALYWYRQSLGQGLEFLIYFQGNSAPDKSGLPSDRFSAERTGGSVSTLTIQRTQQEDSAVYLCASSLTRGYTDTQYFGPGTRLTVL.

CDR3 sequence reads: CASSPSQERGLCYF. In nucleotides, the CDR3 is TGTGCCAGCAGTCCCTCCCAAGAGCGGGGGCTTTGTTATTTT. J is TRBJ2-3 and V is TRBV28; the match to TRBD2 covers 8 bases. Trimming removed 5 bases from V and 15 bases from J; junction bases left unmatched: 16. Germline V gene lookup returns CDR1 MDHEN and CDR2 SYDVKM. This CDR3 contains 14 residues.

The rearrangement joins TRBV7-2 to TRBJ2-5, with 9 nucleotides matching TRBD2. Trimming took 5 bases from V and 3 from J; bases not matched to a gene: 7. The CDR3 consists of 15 residues. Germline CDR1 is SGHTA and CDR2 is FQGNSA. The CDR3 sequence: CASSRLAGAEETQYF. In DNA, the CDR3 is TGTGCCAGCAGCCGATTAGCGGGAGCCGAAGAGACCCAGTACTTC.

The chain joins TRBV6-1 to TRBJ2-3; D gene unclear. The CDR3 is 15 amino acids. Trimming removed 3 bases at V and 4 bases at J, with 14 bases between. Germline V CDR1 and CDR2: MNHNS, SASEGT. CDR3 sequence: CASSEAGRPPDTQYF. The DNA for the CDR3 is TGTGCCAGCAGTGAGGCAGGACGGCCTCCAGATACGCAGTATTTT.

The chain carries TRBV5-6 and TRBJ2-1; possibly TRBD2 for D (6 bases). The V and J ends lost 2 bases and 0 bases respectively, with 15 bases between them. Per the germline V gene, CDR1 is SGHDT and CDR2 is YYEEEE. This CDR3 spans 17 amino acids. CDR3 nucleotide sequence: TGTGCCAGCAGCTTTAGACTAGTTTCTGTCTCCTACAATGAGCAGTTCTTC. Amino acid sequence: CASSFRLVSVSYNEQFF.

This chain uses TRBV2 with TRBJ2-3, with D possibly being TRBD2 (5 bases). Germline loops: CDR1 SNHLY, CDR2 FYNNEI. The CDR3 loop spans 13 amino acids. V was cut by 6 bases and J by 2 bases, with 9 bases left in between. The DNA of the CDR3 is TGTGCCAGCAGGGGAGTTTACACAGATACGCAGTATTTT. Amino acid sequence: CASRGVYTDTQYF.